This T cell receptor (beta chain) emerged from a study of cytomegalovirus exposure and HLA in healthy donors (dated by TCRdb to 2016 to 2017). About the investigation overall: According to an earlier analysis of several hundred of the donors, 200 million or so T cells yielded 90 million to 130 million unique TCR beta sequences and less than 300 Gb of sequence data. About five DR-DQ haplotypes were handled as single units for association and clustering because linkage in the cohort was strong. Every repertoire in the discovery cohort had been generated on one and the same sequencing platform. A later genetic analysis took genome-wide SNP genotypes for about three fifths of the 666 donors and used that subset as a discovery cohort. Rather than drawing on any new phenotypic data, the later analysis identified candidate immune exposures from TCR beta sequences and the way those sequences occurred across donors. A separate validation cohort of approximately 130 different subjects was used in addition to the 666-subject first cohort. On average, about 240,000 unique TCR beta nucleotide sequences were sequenced per donor among several hundred genotyped donors of the cohort, with about 17% of those sequences being non-productive. An early release covering about 600 HLA-typed donors comprised about 290 gigabases of sequencing data and tens of millions of unique TCR sequences. High-throughput TCR immunosequencing, statistical association of individual TCRs with disease status, and machine learning were combined to predict cytomegalovirus infection status. Donor age, sex, ethnicity and CMV serostatus were collected together with the repertoire data. The number of typed donors differed by locus: roughly 629-640 for A, B, C, DRB1 and DQB1; some 500 for DQA1; some 590 for DPA1; and about 450 for DPB1. In an earlier analysis of 587 of the donors, high-throughput TCR beta sequencing was used to judge whether each TCR beta V gene segment behaved as functional or pseudogenic. The study used immunosequencing to profile the T cell repertoires of about 670 subjects and linked those repertoires to cytomegalovirus serostatus. Both class I and class II loci were covered by HLA typing, at four-digit resolution. The study aimed to test whether cataloging public T cell receptors could reveal signatures of past pathogen exposure. Among the approximately 420 genotyped donors, around 81% belonged to the genetic ancestry cluster associated with self-reported Caucasian donors. A later analysis re-analyzed previously published TCR beta repertoires from hundreds of donors and added high-resolution HLA genotyping to study TCR occurrence patterns.

This clone was detected a few times. Its antigen remains unidentified. Base qualities are not at hand, and no much larger clone is one base apart. The germline V gene provides CDR1 SGHTA and CDR2 FQGTGA. The CDR3 holds 19 amino acids from the cysteine to the phenylalanine. The only DNA kept is the CDR3, 57 bases in frame from the first base. Ends trimmed: V by 5 bases, J by 3 bases; bases unmatched to a gene: 18. Libraries were built with the immunoSEQ multiplex PCR assay. A mixture of 60 forward primers for TCR Vbeta segments and 13 reverse primers for TCR Jbeta segments was used in the multiplex PCR. The CDR3 region of rearranged TCR beta genes was amplified from genomic DNA with a multiplex PCR assay. The Illumina HiSeq System was used to sequence the amplified TCR beta libraries as 87-base-pair reads. On the authors' methods: A later analysis tallied roughly 76 million unique TCR beta chains across the 666 repertoires, and around 12 million of those chains were shared by two or more donors. Raw reads were error-corrected and collapsed into unique sequences by a nearest-neighbor algorithm in which closely related sequences were merged to remove PCR and sequencing errors. V, D and J gene segments were assigned by aligning CDR3 sequences to IMGT reference sequences. Each retained sequence needed at least a six-nucleotide match to both a V gene segment and a J gene segment. A rearrangement was called productive if the CDR3 had no stop codons and remained in frame with V and J, and every other rearrangement was called non-productive. CDR3 was defined by IMGT convention, running from the second conserved V-encoded cysteine to the conserved J-encoded phenylalanine. Sequences without an unambiguous match to a single V gene segment were excluded from the earlier analysis of about 640 of the donors. In an earlier analysis of approximately 550 of the donors, V segments were called functional above 56.7% productive rearrangements and were called segregating when the between-donor standard deviation exceeded 5%. A statistical classification framework was built to diagnose cytomegalovirus status from the catalog of TCR beta chain sequences. In a later analysis, TCR nucleotide sequences were compared against IMGT/GENE-DB human TR gene sequences so that V and J genes could be assigned. A later analysis assigned CDR3 sequences and most-parsimonious VDJ recombination scenarios with the TCRdist pipeline. In a later analysis, every TCR beta chain was defined by the combination of its CDR3 amino acid sequence and its V-gene family, and reads without a unique V-gene family were dropped. A later analysis removed several hundred highly shared, low-generation-probability nucleotide sequences to deal with suspected cross-contamination and a sequencing artifact. For each public chain, a later analysis derived a clonal expansion index from normalized ranks of inferred template counts within each repertoire. In a later analysis, generation probabilities were computed using a VDJ recombination model fitted to out-of-frame rearrangements, and the results were checked against IGoR. In a later analysis, hypergeometric tests were used to score TCR-TCR, TCR-HLA and TCR-CMV co-occurrence, with a repertoire-size bias correction applied to TCR pairs. To estimate false discovery rates, a later analysis permuted the HLA or CMV assignments 20 times. A later analysis grouped co-occurring TCRs with DBSCAN, adding TCRdist sequence similarity when clustering within HLA-allele-positive subsets. Repertoires with fewer than 30,000 or more than 120,000 public chains were left out of co-occurrence clustering, as were a few repertoires with anomalous nucleotide sharing. Imported from immuneACCESS, the table was reduced by TCRdb to in-frame sequences with V and J called. These copies leave out some clones; in studies compared against another copy, an unresolved V gene accounts for under half, and the cause of the remainder is not known. Clone size and V and J calls were adopted from that table, with D and trimming inferred from the DNA. This sample lists about 160,000 clones; around 79% were detected once. Around 0.97% of the sample is in the top ten clones.

In total, approximately 700 healthy bone marrow donors made up the cohort. Cohort members were all nominally healthy when sampled, although unrecorded immune exposures were likely present. The donor tested CMV seropositive and was one of the 289 seropositive cohort members. A peripheral blood sample was provided by each donor, and peripheral blood mononuclear cells were used for TCR beta sequencing. The Qiagen DNeasy Blood Extraction Kit was used to extract genomic DNA from the blood cell samples. Results the study describes overall, beyond this receptor: Because the 87-base-pair reads could not distinguish some IMGT-functional V segments, including TRBV6-2 and TRBV6-3, those segments were excluded. A later genetic analysis reported fewer N-insertions in productive TCRs among donors in an Asian-associated ancestry cluster than the approximately 670-donor mean. Most CMV-associated TCR beta chains appeared to be HLA-restricted in a later analysis, and the HLA associations seemed to be driven largely by CMV exposure. Because counts were too low, roughly 18 rarely observed V segments, including chromosome 9 orphons, were left out of the earlier analysis of a few hundred of the donors. The classifier was reported to diagnose cytomegalovirus status with high specificity and sensitivity in both the original and validation cohorts. A total of 164 TCR beta chains were listed by the study as associated with cytomegalovirus. In vitro tests confirmed that a few of the cytomegalovirus-associated TCR beta chains recognize cytomegalovirus antigens. In a later genetic analysis, a missense DCLRE1C variant was associated with V-gene and J-gene trimming of TCR beta chains, and the association was replicated in an independent cohort. A further reported finding was that TCR beta sequences accurately predicted the HLA-A and HLA-B alleles for most subjects in the first cohort. At a false discovery rate of 0.05, a later analysis linked about 17,000 TCR beta sequences to specific HLA alleles. Because HLA typing was missing for some donors at each locus, association tests included only the typed subset. The cohort was sequenced for TCR beta chains only, and without alpha or paired-chain data the features that could be detected were limited. Most TCR sequences were observed very rarely across donors, whereas some public TCRs were present in many individuals. The presence/absence analyses assumed that sequencing depth was roughly uniform across donors, and that assumption may not be true. A later analysis found that HLA-associated TCR beta chains were more clonally expanded and had lower generation probabilities than equally common non-associated chains. Assigning TCR associations to individual alleles was difficult when HLA alleles, especially DR and DQ, strongly co-occurred. Correlated functional status among segregating V segments might be attributable to linkage disequilibrium, but an unknown experimental factor could not be ruled out. In an earlier analysis of around 600 of the donors, most TCR beta V segments appeared in productive rearrangements about 87% or about 30% of the time, broadly matching IMGT annotations. Several of the top co-occurrence clusters appeared to be linked to parvovirus B19, influenza, CMV and Epstein-Barr virus, according to a later analysis. CMV serostatus was the only immune exposure information available for the cohort. According to the authors, the approach could potentially be generalized to other disease states and immunological phenotypes. According to a later analysis, TCR association rates differed among HLA loci, with DRB1 alleles showing the most associated TCRs and HLA-C alleles showing the fewest. A cluster of highly shared sequence variants was judged likely to be a technical artifact of the sequencing pipeline.

The clonotype comes from a woman aged 45-65 years in good health and CMV-seropositive. Specimen: PBMCs. The rearranged segments are TRBV7-3 and TRBJ2-3, and TRBD2 matches 9 of the central bases. The CDR3 protein is CASSPTPWVSGRNTDTQYF. The nucleotide sequence reads TGTGCCAGCAGCCCGACACCCTGGGTTAGCGGGAGAAATACAGATACGCAGTATTTT.